This section outlines one T cell receptor beta chain sequence together with its context. What it binds is unknown. The length of the CDR3 is 14 residues. Trimming left V 3 bases short and J 5 bases short, with 13 bases between. Per the germline V gene, CDR1 is DFQATT and CDR2 is SNEGSKA (reference sequence). The data belong to a study of T cell repertoires in cytomegalovirus infection. Across the whole study: The study used recently identified HLA-C-restricted and well-studied HLA-B-restricted CMV epitopes. Evidence of both CMV infection and a matching HLA type came from public TCR beta signatures.

TCRdb independently ran MiXCR on the reads; one entry per CDR3 protein. The table shows about 830,000 distinct CDR3 sequences, with less than 35% occurring only once. Study findings and constraints: People with CMV and the relevant HLA were identified by cumulative public TCR beta family frequency.

This TCR derives from a human donor in good health (CMV status not recorded). Some clones in this sample may be carry-over from other donors' samples. The material sequenced was cultured CD8+ T cells from PBMCs, taken from culture after CMV antigen stimulation. This chain links TRBV20-1 with TRBJ2-2; D perhaps matches TRBD1 (6 bases). CDR3 sequence reads: CSASEAGETGELFF. CDR3 in DNA: TGCAGTGCTAGTGAGGCAGGGGAGACCGGGGAGCTGTTTTTT.